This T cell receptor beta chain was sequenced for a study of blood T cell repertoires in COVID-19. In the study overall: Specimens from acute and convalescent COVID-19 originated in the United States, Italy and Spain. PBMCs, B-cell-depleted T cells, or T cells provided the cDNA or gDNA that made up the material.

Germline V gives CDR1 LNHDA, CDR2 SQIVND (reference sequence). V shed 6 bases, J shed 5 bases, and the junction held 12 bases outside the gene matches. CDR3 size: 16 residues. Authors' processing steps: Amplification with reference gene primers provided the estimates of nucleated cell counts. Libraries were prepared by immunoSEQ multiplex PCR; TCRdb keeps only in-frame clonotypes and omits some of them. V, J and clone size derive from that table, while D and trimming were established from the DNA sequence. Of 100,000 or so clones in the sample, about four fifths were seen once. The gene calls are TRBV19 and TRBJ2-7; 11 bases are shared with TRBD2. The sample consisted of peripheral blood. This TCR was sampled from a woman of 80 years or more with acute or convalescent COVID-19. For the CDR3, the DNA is TGTGCCAGTAGCCCCCGAACTAGCGGGAGAAACCACGAGCAGTACTTC. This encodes CASSPRTSGRNHEQYF.